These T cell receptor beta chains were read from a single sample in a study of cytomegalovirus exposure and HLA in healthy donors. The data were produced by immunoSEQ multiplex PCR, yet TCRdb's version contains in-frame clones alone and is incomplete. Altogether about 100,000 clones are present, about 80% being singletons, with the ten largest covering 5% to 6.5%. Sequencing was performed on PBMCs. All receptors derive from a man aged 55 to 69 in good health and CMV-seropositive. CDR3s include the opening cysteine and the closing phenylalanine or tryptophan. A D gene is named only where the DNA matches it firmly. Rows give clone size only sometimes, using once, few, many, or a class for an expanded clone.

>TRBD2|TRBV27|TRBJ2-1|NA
CASSSGLAPYNEQFF
TGTGCCAGCAGTTCGGGACTAGCACCCTACAATGAGCAGTTCTTC
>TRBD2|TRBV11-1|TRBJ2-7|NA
CASSISGGSYEQYF
TGTGCCAGCAGCATCAGCGGGGGGTCCTACGAGCAGTACTTC
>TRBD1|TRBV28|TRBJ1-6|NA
CASSPGTELSYNSPLHF
TGTGCCAGCAGTCCCGGGACAGAACTTTCCTATAATTCACCCCTCCACTTT
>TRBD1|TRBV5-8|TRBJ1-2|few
CASSFRTGGRRYDGYTF
TGTGCCAGCAGCTTTCGGACAGGGGGCAGGCGGTACGATGGCTACACCTTC
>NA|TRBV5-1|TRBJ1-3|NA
CASSLERGGNTIYF
TGCGCCAGCAGCTTGGAAAGGGGGGGAAACACCATATATTTT
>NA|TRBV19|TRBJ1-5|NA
CASSIWQINNQPQHF
TGTGCCAGTAGTATTTGGCAGATTAACAATCAGCCCCAGCATTTT
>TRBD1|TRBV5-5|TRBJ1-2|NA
CASSLAGTGRIWYGYTF
TGTGCCAGCAGCTTGGCCGGGACAGGAAGGATTTGGTATGGCTACACCTTC
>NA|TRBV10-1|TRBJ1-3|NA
CASSERSGNTIYF
TGCGCCAGCAGTGAACGGTCTGGAAACACCATATATTTT
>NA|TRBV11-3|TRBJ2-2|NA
CASSSTGPGELFF
TGTGCCAGCAGCTCCACAGGGCCCGGGGAGCTGTTTTTT
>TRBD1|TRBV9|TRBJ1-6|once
CASSVGWGQDSPLHF
TGTGCCAGCAGCGTAGGGTGGGGACAGGATTCACCCCTCCACTTT
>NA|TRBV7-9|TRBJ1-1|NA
CASRLQVTEAFF
TGTGCCAGCAGATTACAGGTCACTGAAGCTTTCTTT
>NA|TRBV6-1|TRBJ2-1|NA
CASSVGNEQFF
TGTGCCAGCAGTGTCGGCAATGAGCAGTTCTTC
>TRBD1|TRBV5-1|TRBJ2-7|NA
CASSPYRGNGYEQYF
TGCGCCAGCAGCCCCTACAGGGGGAATGGCTACGAGCAGTACTTC
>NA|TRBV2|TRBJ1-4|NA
CASSPREKLFF
TGTGCCAGCAGTCCCAGGGAAAAACTGTTTTTT
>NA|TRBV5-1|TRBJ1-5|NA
CASSESYSNQPQHF
TGCGCCAGCAGCGAATCCTATAGCAATCAGCCCCAGCATTTT
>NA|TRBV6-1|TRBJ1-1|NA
CASTAGNTEAFF
TGTGCCAGCACGGCAGGGAACACTGAAGCTTTCTTT
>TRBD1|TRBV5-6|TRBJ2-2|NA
CASRSGQGSPLDGELFF
TGTGCCAGCAGGTCGGGACAGGGGTCCCCTCTTGACGGGGAGCTGTTTTTT
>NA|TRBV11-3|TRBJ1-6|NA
CASSLAGVDSPLHF
TGTGCCAGCAGCTTGGCGGGAGTCGATTCACCCCTCCACTTT
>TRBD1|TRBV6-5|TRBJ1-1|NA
CASTKQGDAAEAFF
TGTGCCAGCACCAAACAGGGGGATGCAGCCGAAGCTTTCTTT
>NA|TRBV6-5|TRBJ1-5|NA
CASSSQVNQPQHF
TGTGCCAGCAGTTCACAGGTGAATCAGCCCCAGCATTTT
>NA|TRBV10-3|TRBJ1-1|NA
CAISDAGMNTEAFF
TGTGCCATCAGTGATGCCGGTATGAACACTGAAGCTTTCTTT
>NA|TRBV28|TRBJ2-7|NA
CASRRGGKYEQYF
TGTGCCAGCAGGCGTGGAGGCAAGTACGAGCAGTACTTC
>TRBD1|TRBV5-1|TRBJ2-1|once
CASSYPGTGHEQFF
TGCGCCAGCAGCTACCCCGGGACAGGGCATGAGCAGTTCTTC
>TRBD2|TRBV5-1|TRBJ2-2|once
CASSLASGGATGELFF
TGCGCCAGCAGCTTAGCCAGCGGGGGAGCGACCGGGGAGCTGTTTTTT
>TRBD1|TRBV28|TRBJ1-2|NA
CASSQNRWDRSNYGCTF
TGTGCCAGCAGTCAGAACCGGTGGGACAGATCTAACTATGGCTGCACCTTC
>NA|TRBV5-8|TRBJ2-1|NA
CASSLALQGNEQFF
TGTGCCAGCAGCTTGGCCCTCCAGGGAAATGAGCAGTTCTTC
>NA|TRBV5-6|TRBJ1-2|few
CASSLGGQDTYGYTF
TGTGCCAGCAGCTTGGGGGGCCAGGACACCTATGGCTACACCTTC
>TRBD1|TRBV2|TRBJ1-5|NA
CASSPQGANQPQHF
TGTGCCAGCAGTCCTCAGGGGGCAAATCAGCCCCAGCATTTT
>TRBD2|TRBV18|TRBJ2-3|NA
CASSPGTSGVTDTQYF
TGTGCCAGCTCACCCGGGACTAGCGGAGTCACAGATACGCAGTATTTT
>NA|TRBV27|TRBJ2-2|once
CASSGTNTGELFF
TGTGCCAGCAGCGGGACGAACACCGGGGAGCTGTTTTTT
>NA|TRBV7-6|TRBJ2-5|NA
CASSSAPGETQYF
TGTGCCAGCAGCTCTGCGCCGGGGGAGACCCAGTACTTC
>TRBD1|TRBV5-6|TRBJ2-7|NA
CASSFGTDYEQYF
TGTGCCAGCAGCTTCGGGACAGACTACGAGCAGTACTTC
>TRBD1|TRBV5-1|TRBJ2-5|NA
CASSPGNTGGQETQYF
TGCGCCAGCAGCCCGGGTAATACAGGGGGCCAAGAGACCCAGTACTTC
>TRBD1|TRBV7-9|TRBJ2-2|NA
CAPDRESGELFF
TGTGCCCCCGACAGGGAATCCGGGGAGCTGTTTTTT
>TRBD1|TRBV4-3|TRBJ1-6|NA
CASSRQGSPLHF
TGCGCCAGCAGCAGACAGGGCTCACCCCTCCACTTT
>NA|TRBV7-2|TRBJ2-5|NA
CASSFRGRQETQYF
TGTGCCAGCAGCTTCCGGGGGAGACAAGAGACCCAGTACTTC
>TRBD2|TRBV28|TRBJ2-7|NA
CASSNGGAYEQYF
TGTGCCAGCAGTAACGGGGGGGCCTACGAGCAGTACTTC
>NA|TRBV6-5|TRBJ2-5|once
CASTKRGMKGETQYF
TGTGCCAGCACAAAGAGGGGGATGAAAGGGGAGACCCAGTACTTC
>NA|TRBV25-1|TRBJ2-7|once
CASKEGVYEQYF
TGTGCCAGCAAAGAGGGCGTTTACGAGCAGTACTTC
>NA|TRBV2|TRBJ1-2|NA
CASSDLGPNGGGYTF
TGTGCCAGCAGTGATCTGGGACCAAACGGGGGTGGCTACACCTTC
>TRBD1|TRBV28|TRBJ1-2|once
CASSGAGGYGYTF
TGTGCCAGCAGTGGAGCAGGGGGGTATGGCTACACCTTC
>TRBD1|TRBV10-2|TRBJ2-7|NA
CASTGQGSSYEQYF
TGCGCCAGCACAGGACAGGGGTCGTCCTACGAGCAGTACTTC
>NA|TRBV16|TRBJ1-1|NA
CASSQSPRGNTEAFF
TGTGCCAGCAGCCAATCCCCCAGGGGGAACACTGAAGCTTTCTTT
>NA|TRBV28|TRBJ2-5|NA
CASSLYSLETQYF
TGTGCCAGCAGTTTATACAGTTTGGAGACCCAGTACTTC
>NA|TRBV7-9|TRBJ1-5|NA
CASSRDTRQPQHF
TGTGCCAGCAGCCGGGACACACGTCAGCCCCAGCATTTT
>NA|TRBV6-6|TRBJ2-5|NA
CASTPRGEGTQYF
TGTGCCAGCACCCCGCGGGGTGAAGGGACCCAGTACTTC
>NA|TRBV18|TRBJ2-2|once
CASSPGTRNTGELFF
TGTGCCAGCTCACCCGGGACACGTAACACCGGGGAGCTGTTTTTT
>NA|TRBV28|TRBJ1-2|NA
CASRPRGYGYTF
TGTGCCAGCAGACCTAGGGGCTATGGCTACACCTTC
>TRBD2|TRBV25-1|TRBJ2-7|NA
CASSDGTSGGAYEQYF
TGTGCCAGCAGTGACGGGACTAGCGGGGGGGCCTACGAGCAGTACTTC
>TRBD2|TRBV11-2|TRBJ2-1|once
CASSSGLAGGTFF
TGTGCCAGCAGCTCGGGACTAGCGGGGGGCACGTTCTTC
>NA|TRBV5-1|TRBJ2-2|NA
CASSLGDFSGELFF
TGCGCCAGCAGCTTGGGGGACTTCAGCGGGGAGCTGTTTTTT
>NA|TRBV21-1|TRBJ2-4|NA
CASSKLGRLGNIQYF
TGTGCCAGCAGCAAATTGGGCCGCCTCGGAAACATTCAGTACTTC
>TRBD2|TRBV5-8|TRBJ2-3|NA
CASSLDSGARNTQYF
TGTGCCAGCAGCTTGGACAGCGGGGCGCGAAATACGCAGTATTTT